Sequencing of this T cell receptor beta chain was carried out in a study of monozygotic twins with inflammatory bowel disease. Study-wide points: No distinction between different T cell subtypes was possible. Comparison of concordant versus discordant twins revealed no difference in repertoire similarity, possibly due to limited power.

The length of the CDR3 is 14 residues. In germline, CDR1 is SNHLY, CDR2 FYNNEI. In preparing each TCR library, 3500 ng of total RNA was used. Reprocessing the 5' RACE reads, TCRdb reports a single entry for every CDR3 protein and omits DNA. This repertoire includes a few hundred thousand distinct CDR3 sequences. With respect to this clonotype: Its matching antigen is unknown.

This sequence originates from a human donor with ulcerative colitis or Crohn's disease, or a healthy co-twin of an affected twin (not recorded which). The V call is TRBV2, the J call TRBJ1-2; TCRdb reports TRBD1, a call that lacks DNA to check it against. The sequencing sample was made of blood. The CDR3 spells CASSEVLQGWSYTF.